Below are 5 T cell receptor beta chains sequenced from a single sample in a study of T-cell memory formation after mild COVID-19. TCRdb re-called the 5' RACE reads through MiXCR, storing one row per CDR3 protein. The sample shows 400,000 to 500,000 distinct CDR3 sequences, around 19% of them seen only once. Source material: PBMCs or a T cell subset sorted from them (not recorded which). The receptors come from an adult woman who had mild COVID-19 (a few samples of this study predate the infection). Cell type and time point are not known.

Ten or more counts support this clonotype. The chain is built from TRBV7-9 and TRBJ1-4; 7 bases align to TRBD1. This CDR3 comprises 15 residues. With V trimmed by 7 bases and J by 0 bases, 5 bases remained unmatched. In germline, CDR1 is SEHNR, CDR2 FQNEAQ (reference sequence). CDR3 protein: CASTEGAATNEKLFF. Here the CDR3 DNA reads TGTGCCAGCACCGAGGGGGCCGCAACTAATGAAAAACTGTTTTTT. The full variable domain, its missing parts supplied by reference TRBV7-9 and TRBJ1-4, is DTGVSQNPRHKITKRGQNVTFRCDPISEHNRLYWYRQTLGQGPEFLTYFQNEAQLEKSRLLSDRFSAERPKGSFSTLEIQRTEQGDSAMYLCASTEGAATNEKLFFGSGTQLSVL.

This clonotype appeared a few times. The J gene is TRBJ1-5, the V gene TRBV6-2 or TRBV6-3, with D perhaps matching TRBD1 (6 bases). V dropped 6 bases and J dropped 4 bases, with 16 bases sitting between them. CDR3 size: 15 residues. The germline V gene encodes CDR1 MNHEY and CDR2 SVGEGT. The CDR3 region is CASSLRDRWNQPQHF. The CDR3 DNA is TGTGCCAGCAGCCTACGCGACAGGTGGAATCAGCCCCAGCATTTT.

The gene calls are TRBV3-1 and TRBJ1-2; D gene ambiguous. Germline-derived CDR1 and CDR2 are LGHDT and YNNKEL (reference sequence). The CDR3 covers 15 residues. V shed 1 base and J shed 4 bases, with 13 bases lying between them. The CDR3 DNA is TGTGCCAGCAGCCAAGGCATTGAGTACGCCTATGGCTACACCTTC. As protein: CASSQGIEYAYGYTF.

V and J are TRBV18 and TRBJ1-2; 7 bases are a match to TRBD1. The CDR3 sequence is 14 residues long. CDR1 and CDR2 (germline): KGHSH, LQKENI. With V trimmed by 2 bases and J by 3 bases, 3 bases remained unmatched. As DNA, the CDR3 is TGTGCCAGCTCACCAAGGGACAGCCACTATGGCTACACCTTC. Amino acids: CASSPRDSHYGYTF.

This clonotype was found a few times. CDR3 residues: CASSQGGVSYNEQFF. The CDR3 bases are TGTGCCAGCAGCCAGGGCGGGGTCTCCTACAATGAGCAGTTCTTC. The chain employs TRBV7-8 and TRBJ2-1; the D gene is possibly TRBD2 (6 bases). The germline CDR1 and CDR2 sequences are SGHVS and FQNEAQ. CDR3 length equals 15 residues. V lost 5 bases to trimming and J lost 0 bases, with 11 bases between them.